Each of the 12 T cell receptor beta chains below was sequenced from the same sample in a study of T cell responses to AZD1222 COVID-19 vaccine (dated by TCRdb to the early 2020s). Libraries were built with the immunoSEQ multiplex PCR assay. TCRdb retrieved this table from immuneACCESS and kept in-frame rearrangements only. Not all clones are present; in checked studies, unresolved V genes account for under half, and no reason is known for the remainder. The sample table records some 110,000 clones; roughly 91% of these occur just once. Together, the top ten hold 7.5% to 9% of the sample. Interpreted using the paper, the time point label stands for: about 28 days (+/-7) after the second vaccine dose. The sample in question was peripheral blood, obtained 28 days after the second AZD1222 dose. Receptors originate from an adult who received the AZD1222 COVID-19 vaccine.

This rearrangement joins TRBV5-4 to TRBJ1-1; 7 bases map to TRBD1. The CDR3 extends over 15 amino acids. Germline loops: CDR1 SGHNT, CDR2 YYREEE (reference sequence). With V trimmed by 0 bases and J by 1 base, 3 bases remained unmatched. The CDR3 bases are TGTGCCAGCAGCTTGGTCGCAGGGGGGAACACTGAAGCTTTCTTT. It encodes CASSLVAGGNTEAFF.

The rearrangement links TRBV9 to TRBJ2-5, with D perhaps matching TRBD1 (6 bases). Trimming removed 4 bases from V and 5 bases from J, with 12 bases in between. The CDR3 loop spans 13 amino acids. CDR1 is SGDLS, CDR2 YYNGEE, per germline. The CDR3 reads CASSSNRVETQYF. In DNA, the CDR3 is TGTGCCAGCAGCTCTAACAGGGTTGAGACCCAGTACTTC.

This chain connects TRBV18 to TRBJ1-6; TRBD1 aligns across 7 bases. Germline lookup yields CDR1 KGHSH and CDR2 LQKENI. The ends lost 0 bases at V and 11 bases at J; junction bases unmatched: 7. CDR3 size: 15 residues. The CDR3 DNA follows: TGTGCCAGCTCACCACCGGTAGGGGGCAATCCACCCCTCCACTTT. Translation: CASSPPVGGNPPLHF.

This chain connects TRBV29-1 to TRBJ2-1; D unclear. Trimming took off 7 bases at V and 4 bases at J, with 8 bases between the two ends. This CDR3 region has 11 residues. Looked up from germline, CDR1 is SQVTM and CDR2 is ANQGSEA. CDR3 in DNA: TGCAGCGCCCGACCTTACAATGAGCAGTTCTTC. This codes for CSARPYNEQFF.

This chain uses TRBV29-1 with TRBJ2-1; D is undetermined. The V and J ends lost 5 bases and 5 bases respectively, with 10 bases between them. Looked up from germline, CDR1 is SQVTM and CDR2 is ANQGSEA. The length of the CDR3 is 12 residues. Here the CDR3 reads CSVWVRNNEQFF. The CDR3 nucleotides are TGCAGCGTTTGGGTGAGAAACAATGAGCAGTTCTTC.

J is TRBJ1-3 and V is TRBV18; the match to TRBD1 covers 7 bases. Trimming removed 6 bases from V and 1 base from J; junction bases left unmatched: 21. The CDR3 contains 20 residues. Germline V gene sequence: CDR1 KGHSH, CDR2 LQKENI. The chain's CDR3 is CASSINPQGTLGSSGNTIYF. For the CDR3, the DNA is TGTGCCAGCTCCATAAACCCACAGGGGACTCTAGGATCGTCTGGAAACACCATATATTTT.

This clone was picked up one time. Here the CDR3 reads CASSSESLYEQYF. The CDR3 DNA sequence: TGTGCCAGCTCGTCGGAGAGCCTATACGAGCAGTACTTC. The V and J genes are TRBV18 and TRBJ2-7; unclear D gene. With 6 bases removed from V and 4 bases from J, the gap between germline ends came to 13 bases. The CDR3 is 13 amino acids. Germline V gene lookup returns CDR1 KGHSH and CDR2 LQKENI.

The V call is TRBV5-6, the J call TRBJ1-2; tentative D call: TRBD1 (6 bases). From germline, CDR1 is SGHDT and CDR2 YYEEEE. The V end was cut by 4 bases, the J end by 7 bases, with 14 bases between. This CDR3 spans 13 amino acids. The CDR3 sequence: CASSARGAGGYTF. As DNA, the CDR3 is TGTGCCAGCAGCGCCCGGGGGGCGGGTGGCTACACCTTC.

This chain connects TRBV7-3 to TRBJ2-3; TRBD1 matches at 10 bases. After removal of 5 bases from V and 5 bases from J, the junction contained 13 bases not matched to a gene. The germline CDR1 and CDR2 sequences are SGHTA and FQGTGA. The length of the CDR3 is 17 residues. The CDR3 nucleotides are TGTGCCAGCAGCCCCACGGGGACAGGGGTATTACGAGATACGCAGTATTTT. Its translation is CASSPTGTGVLRDTQYF.

The chain is built from TRBV3-1 (or the pseudogene TRBV3-2) and TRBJ1-1; possibly TRBD1 for D (5 bases). Per germline, CDR1 LGHDT and CDR2 YNNKEL (reference sequence). CDR3 length equals 14 residues. Trimming left V 7 bases short and J 11 bases short, with 23 bases between. Here the CDR3 reads CASTIGYGLGDAFF. The CDR3 DNA reads as TGTGCCAGCACCATAGGGTACGGATTGGGGGACGCTTTCTTT.

This rearrangement joins TRBV27 to TRBJ2-7; D call uncertain. The CDR3 is 13 amino acids. Trimming stripped 5 bases from V and 3 bases from J, with 11 bases between. Germline CDR1 reads MNHEY; CDR2 reads SMNVEV (reference sequence). CDR3 residues: CASSPGRLYEQYF. The CDR3 nucleotides read TGTGCCAGCAGTCCAGGACGGCTCTACGAGCAGTACTTC.

J is TRBJ2-5 and V is TRBV27; D perhaps matches TRBD2 (7 bases). From germline, CDR1 is MNHEY and CDR2 SMNVEV (reference sequence). This CDR3 is built from 15 residues. The V end lost 4 bases, the J end lost 1 base, and 13 bases lay between the germline ends. The CDR3 coding sequence is TGTGCCAGCAGTTCGGGCGGGGGCATCCAAGAGACCCAGTACTTC. Its translation is CASSSGGGIQETQYF.